These 14 T cell receptor beta chains were sequenced from one sample in a study of blood T cell repertoires in COVID-19. The table came from immunoSEQ multiplex PCR; TCRdb's copy has only in-frame clones and leaves some out. The sample shows 93,000 or so clones, about nine tenths of them seen only once. The sequencing input was peripheral blood. The origin of the receptors is a woman at least 80 years old in a cohort sampled during active COVID-19.

This clone was seen a handful of times. The chain carries TRBV18 and TRBJ1-3, with D perhaps matching TRBD1 (5 bases). Germline V gene sequence: CDR1 KGHSH, CDR2 LQKENI. The CDR3 is 15 amino acids. V was shortened by 6 bases and J by 2 bases, with 14 bases between the two germline ends. The CDR3: CASSPQGGTGNTIYF. CDR3 in DNA: TGTGCCAGCTCTCCGCAGGGAGGAACTGGAAACACCATATATTTT.

The CDR3 sequence: CAWRTGANTEAFF. In DNA, the CDR3 is TGTGCCTGGAGAACGGGTGCGAACACTGAAGCTTTCTTT. The chain carries TRBV30 and TRBJ1-1; no firm D call. Trimming left V 3 bases short and J 1 base short, with 9 bases between. Germline-derived CDR1 and CDR2 are GTSNPN and SVGIG (reference sequence). The CDR3 length is 13 residues. Using reference TRBV30 and TRBJ1-1 for the parts outside the CDR3, the full variable domain is SQTIHQWPATLVQPVGSPLSLECTVEGTSNPNLYWYRQAAGRGLQLLFYSVGIGQISSEVPQNLSASRPQDRQFILSSKKLLLSDSGFYLCAWRTGANTEAFFGQGTRLTVV.

V usage is TRBV27 and J usage is TRBJ2-3; possible D gene TRBD1, 6 bases. V dropped 8 bases and J dropped 2 bases, with 20 bases sitting between them. This CDR3 spans 16 amino acids. The V gene's germline CDR1 is MNHEY and CDR2 SMNVEV (reference sequence). This CDR3 is CASALTGPKFTDTQYF. The CDR3 DNA sequence: TGTGCCAGCGCACTGACAGGACCAAAATTCACAGATACGCAGTATTTT.

This rearrangement joins TRBV6-6 to TRBJ1-4; D perhaps matches TRBD1 (5 bases). The CDR3 spans 16 residues. The ends were cut back, 0 bases at V and 5 bases at J, with 13 bases in the middle. Germline lookup yields CDR1 MNHNY and CDR2 SVGAGI (reference sequence). Written as DNA, the CDR3 is TGTGCCAGCAGTTACTCGGTACAGGCACAAAATGAAAAACTGTTTTTT. The encoded protein is CASSYSVQAQNEKLFF.

This chain uses TRBV5-1 with TRBJ2-3; a weak D match, TRBD1 (6 bases). The CDR3 sequence is 16 residues long. The ends were cut back, 4 bases at V and 2 bases at J, with 17 bases in the middle. CDR1 is SGHRS and CDR2 is YFSETQ in the germline V gene. CDR3 region: CASSLGAGLNTDTQYF. The DNA for the CDR3 is TGCGCCAGCAGCCTGGGGGCAGGGCTAAACACAGATACGCAGTATTTT.

The rearrangement uses TRBV4-2 and TRBJ1-4; D gene uncertain. Germline V CDR1 and CDR2: LGHNA, YNFKEQ. The length of the CDR3 is 12 residues. The V gene lost 2 bases and the J gene lost 9 bases, with 7 bases spanning the gap. CDR3 coding DNA: TGTGCCAGCAGCCAATCGTTTAAAAAACTGTTTTTT. This gives the protein CASSQSFKKLFF.

The chain has TRBV11-2 and TRBJ2-7; TRBD1 is a possible D gene (5 bases). The CDR3 covers 13 residues. The V and J ends lost 2 bases and 2 bases respectively, with 7 bases between them. Per the germline V gene, CDR1 is SGHAT and CDR2 is FQNNGV. CDR3 residues: CASSLQGTYEQYF. The CDR3 DNA reads as TGTGCCAGCAGCTTACAGGGTACCTACGAGCAGTACTTC.

V and J are TRBV18 and TRBJ1-2, with no clear D. The CDR3 runs 12 residues. CDR1 is KGHSH, CDR2 LQKENI, per germline. V was clipped by 4 bases and J by 2 bases, with 5 bases between them. The DNA of the CDR3 is TGTGCCAGCTCACAGCTAAACTATGGCTACACCTTC. It encodes CASSQLNYGYTF. Together with reference TRBV18 and TRBJ1-2, the CDR3 gives the full variable domain: NAGVMQNPRHLVRRRGQEARLRCSPMKGHSHVYWYRQLPEEGLKFMVYLQKENIIDESGMPKERFSAEFPKEGPSILRIQQVVRGDSAAYFCASSQLNYGYTFGSGTRLTVV.

The gene calls are TRBV3-1 (or the pseudogene TRBV3-2) and TRBJ2-5, with D possibly being TRBD2 (6 bases). This CDR3 comprises 13 residues. Germline V lookup: CDR1 LGHDT, CDR2 YNNKEL (reference sequence). The ends were cut back, 6 bases at V and 5 bases at J, with 13 bases in the middle. The CDR3 nucleotides are TGTGCCAGCAGATCCAGCGGGCGGGAGACCCAGTACTTC. Amino acid sequence: CASRSSGRETQYF.

The rearrangement links TRBV6-5 to TRBJ1-1, with D possibly TRBD1 on 6 matching bases. The germline V gene encodes CDR1 MNHEY and CDR2 SVGAGI. V was trimmed by 11 bases and J by 11 bases, leaving 24 bases between them. CDR3 length: 13 residues. In nucleotides, the CDR3 is TGTGCCGCTCATGGCCAGGGGCGGTTGGGGGCTTTCTTT. This translates into CAAHGQGRLGAFF.

The chain carries TRBV3-1 (or the pseudogene TRBV3-2) and TRBJ2-3, with 8 nucleotides matching TRBD2. V was clipped by 3 bases and J by 2 bases; unmatched bases: 4. This CDR3 is 15 amino acids long. The V gene's germline CDR1 is LGHDT and CDR2 YNNKEL (reference sequence). The CDR3 DNA reads TGTGCCAGCAGCCAGGAGCGGGGGCCCACAGATACGCAGTATTTT. Protein sequence: CASSQERGPTDTQYF.

The chain combines TRBV12-5 with TRBJ2-5; 9 bases are shared with TRBD1. V was pared by 6 bases and J by 5 bases, with 10 bases of the junction left unmatched. The CDR3 totals 15 residues. CDR1 is LGHNT and CDR2 is FRNRAP in the germline V gene. The chain's CDR3 is CASGRQGTGSETQYF. The CDR3 region has the DNA TGTGCTAGTGGCCGACAAGGGACAGGGAGCGAGACCCAGTACTTC. Together with reference TRBV12-5 and TRBJ2-5, the CDR3 gives the full variable domain: DARVTQTPRHKVTEMGQEVTMRCQPILGHNTVFWYRQTMMQGLELLAYFRNRAPLDDSGMPKDRFSAEMPDATLATLKIQPSEPRDSAVYFCASGRQGTGSETQYFGPGTRLLVL.

V is TRBV18 and J is TRBJ1-1, with TRBD1 identical over 8 bases. Germline V gene lookup returns CDR1 KGHSH and CDR2 LQKENI. The CDR3 runs 16 residues. Losses at the gene ends were 2 bases for V and 5 bases for J; bases not matched to a gene: 10. CDR3 bases: TGTGCCAGCTCACCAGAGACAGGGGCGGTACGAACTGAAGCTTTCTTT. Its protein product is CASSPETGAVRTEAFF.

The CDR3 loop is CATRTGTGTYNEQFF. The CDR3 bases are TGTGCCACCAGGACCGGGACAGGGACTTACAATGAGCAGTTCTTC. This chain links TRBV24-1 with TRBJ2-1; 9 positions match TRBD1. V was pared by 7 bases and J by 4 bases, with 7 bases of the junction left unmatched. The CDR3 covers 15 residues. The V gene's germline CDR1 is KGHDR and CDR2 SFDVKD.